The clone carrying this T cell receptor (beta chain) was observed a handful of times. This sample was included in a study of blood T cells in healthy people across ages. It was with a sample-barcoded 5' primer and a J-beta primer mix that a second PCR of about 6 to 11 cycles was run. MiXCR, run by TCRdb on the 5' RACE reads, gives a single entry per CDR3 protein. The sample shows over a million distinct CDR3 sequences, almost 25% of them seen only once. The CDR3 loop spans 22 amino acids. Between the trimmed V and J ends, which lost 5 bases and 4 bases, there was a span of 38 bases. The V gene's germline CDR1 is SGHRS and CDR2 YFSETQ. A further study also used this sample, focusing on T cells of mothers and their children. That paper states: The people who donated were a few healthy Caucasian mothers and their six children.

The chain employs TRBV5-1 and TRBJ2-3; perhaps TRBD2 as D (6 bases). Sequenced: blood. The clonotype was recovered from a girl aged 2 to 10 in good health. The CDR3 sequence is CASRSSLGSYLPGERYADTQYF. The DNA of the CDR3 is TGCGCCAGCAGATCGAGCCTCGGGAGCTACCTGCCTGGAGAGAGATACGCAGATACGCAGTATTTT.